This T cell receptor beta chain was documented in a study of T cell changes during pregnancy in multiple sclerosis. TCRdb's table, derived via immunoSEQ multiplex PCR, lists solely in-frame clones and lacks some. The table records roughly 86,000 clones, approximately 92% of them present only once. The sequence was collected from a female donor with multiple sclerosis, enrolled in a pregnancy study. Sequences were derived from peripheral blood, sampled in the first trimester of pregnancy.

CDR3 coding DNA: TGTGCCAGCAGTTACTCTGGGCAATACGAGCAGTACTTC. Residues: CASSYSGQYEQYF. The chain employs TRBV6-6 and TRBJ2-7; the D is unclear. The germline gives CDR1 MNHNY, CDR2 SVGAGI (reference sequence). The CDR3 has 13 residues. Trimming shortened V by 0 bases and J by 4 bases, and 7 bases separated the two germline ends.